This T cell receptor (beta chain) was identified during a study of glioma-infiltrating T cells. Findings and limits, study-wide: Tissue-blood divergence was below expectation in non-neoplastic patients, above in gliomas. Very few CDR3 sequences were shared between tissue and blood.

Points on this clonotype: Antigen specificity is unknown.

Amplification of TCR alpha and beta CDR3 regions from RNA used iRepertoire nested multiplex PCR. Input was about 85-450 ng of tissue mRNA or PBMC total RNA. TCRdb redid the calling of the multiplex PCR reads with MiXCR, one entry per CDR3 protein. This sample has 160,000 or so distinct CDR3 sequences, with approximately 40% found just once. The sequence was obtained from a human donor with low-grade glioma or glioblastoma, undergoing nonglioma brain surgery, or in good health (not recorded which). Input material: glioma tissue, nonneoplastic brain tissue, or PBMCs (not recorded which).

The CDR3 loop reads CASRTEGSGNNVYF. The CDR3 coding sequence is TGTGCCAGCAGAACGGAGGGCTCTGGAAACAACGTATATTTT. V gene TRBV6-2 or TRBV6-3 combines with J gene TRBJ1-3, with D uncertain. The germline CDR1 and CDR2 sequences are MNHEY and SVGEGT. This CDR3 is 14 amino acids long. With 6 bases removed from V and 14 bases from J, the gap between germline ends came to 23 bases.